This T cell receptor beta chain derives from a study of T cells expressing NK-cell markers. Germline V lookup: CDR1 LGHDT, CDR2 YNNKEL (reference sequence). The CDR3 contains 16 residues. Using the 5' RACE reads, TCRdb records one entry per CDR3 protein without DNA. Its listing shows 500,000 or so distinct CDR3 sequences. Sequenced: blood T cells: a sorted CD56 or NKG2C T cell subset, CD4+ or CD8+ T cells, or bulk PBMC T cells (not recorded which). The chain recombines TRBV3-1 with TRBJ2-3; TCRdb's assignment of TRBD2 cannot be checked, as there is no DNA. The origin of this receptor is a man aged 18 to 30 in good health. CDR3 residues: CASSPLSGSIGDTQYF.